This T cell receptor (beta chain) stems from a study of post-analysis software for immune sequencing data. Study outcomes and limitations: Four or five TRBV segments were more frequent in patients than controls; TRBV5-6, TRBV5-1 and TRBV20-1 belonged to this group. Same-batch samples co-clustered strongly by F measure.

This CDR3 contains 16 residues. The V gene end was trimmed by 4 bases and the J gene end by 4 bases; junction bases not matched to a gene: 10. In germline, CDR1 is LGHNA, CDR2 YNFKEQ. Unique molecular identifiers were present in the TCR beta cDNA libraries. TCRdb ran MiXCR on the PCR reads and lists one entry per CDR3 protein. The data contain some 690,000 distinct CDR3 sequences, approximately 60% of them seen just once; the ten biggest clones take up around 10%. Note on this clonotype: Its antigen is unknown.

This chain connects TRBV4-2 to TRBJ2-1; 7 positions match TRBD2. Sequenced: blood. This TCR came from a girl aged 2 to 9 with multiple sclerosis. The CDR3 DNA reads TGTGCCAGCAGCCTACCTTGGATGGGGGGGTACAATGAGCAGTTCTTC. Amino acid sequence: CASSLPWMGGYNEQFF.